This T cell receptor (beta chain) was found in a study of shared clonotypes between healthy human individuals. Points from the study as a whole: Researchers sampled only blood; tissue repertoires likely differ.

As to this clone: What it recognizes is unknown.

Assay runs were performed at deep level. Repertoires were generated with immunoSEQ multiplex PCR, while TCRdb's copy carries only in-frame clones and drops some. The sample yields fewer than 550,000 clones, over 60% seen once. In germline, CDR1 is LNHDA, CDR2 SQIVND (reference sequence). V shed 0 bases and J 2 bases; nucleotides not matched to a gene: 3. This CDR3 comprises 16 residues. Source material: PBMCs. The chain uses TRBV19 and TRBJ2-7; 11 bases align to TRBD1. The TCR comes from a woman aged 40 to 50 in good health. Some clones in this sample may be carry-over from other donors' samples. In nucleotides, the CDR3 is TGTGCCAGTAGTATAGATCTGGGACAGGGGGCCTACGAGCAGTACTTC. Protein product: CASSIDLGQGAYEQYF.